This entry describes one TCR beta chain. This clonotype has a count of ten or more. Its antigen specificity is not known. No base qualities exist here, and no much larger clone lies one base off it. This specimen's treatment or condition label, interpreted: skin biopsy from PPD injection site in Mantoux-positive individual. The study described a robust, sensitive protocol for amplifying, sequencing and analyzing TCRs, using 3' ligation of a UMI-containing oligonucleotide to TCR cDNA. In individuals with a positive Mantoux test, tuberculin skin test biopsies were taken from sites that had been injected with PPD. Total RNA was treated with RQ1 DNase, without cell sorting, prior to reverse transcription, with an input of about 1 to 1,100 ng being targeted. Libraries were prepared from skin biopsies and whole blood to test how robust the pipeline was in samples where T cells are a minority population.

This sample was included in a study of naive and memory T cell subsets (dated by TCRdb to about 2017). Regarding the research as a whole: According to the figure summarizing the samples, there were around ten blood donors, 7 tuberculin skin test biopsies and 3 saline control biopsies. As previously described, skin biopsies were taken from tuberculin skin test sites or from saline-injected control sites and processed for RNA extraction. PCR2 was typically a SYBR Green qPCR stopped at a set threshold; low-input samples could instead use end-point PCR (roughly 6 cycles).

CDR1 and CDR2, per the germline V gene, are MNHEY and SVGAGI. Cut back by 7 bases and 2 bases, the V and J ends lie 9 bases apart. Spanning cysteine to phenylalanine, the CDR3 consists of 13 amino acids. Only the CDR3 DNA is retained, 39 bases long and in frame from the first base. Paper-wide results and their limitations: TCR sequences were reportedly recovered from both types of skin biopsy, with far more TCRs being found at tuberculin skin test sites. Skin biopsy collection and RNA processing details were not given in the paper but referenced to earlier studies. The larger number of TCRs at tuberculin skin test sites was interpreted as T cell infiltration of a delayed type IV hypersensitivity reaction. The RNA-based method was acknowledged to be potentially sensitive to changes in TCR transcripts with T cell activation and differentiation.

Library prep was done by UMI-ligation and nested PCR. The ligated cDNA was amplified in four rounds of PCR with nested alpha and beta constant region primers together with the SP2 primer. For the blood and skin samples, reverse transcription of TCR RNA was done with SuperScript IV along with alpha and beta constant region primers. An oligonucleotide carrying the Illumina SP2 primer and a UMI was ligated to the 3' end of the cDNA by means of T4 RNA ligase 1. The 12-nucleotide UMI was composed of two random hexamers separated by an eight-base spacer, which was included to prevent hairpin formation. From the second PCR onward, TCR alpha and beta chain libraries were processed separately and dual indexed for multiplexing. After pooling, the indexed libraries were analyzed by capillary electrophoresis and sequenced on either an Illumina MiSeq or NextSeq. To boost base diversity and improve cluster recognition, PhiX DNA at about 4.5-7% was spiked into the libraries. In the paper's pipeline: Demultiplexor extracted UMIs from read 2, combined them with read 1 TCR sequence, and split reads by sample indices. V and J genes and V-J junctions were identified by Decombinator, which gave every TCR a five-part identifier that included V and J deletions. Collapsinator used UMIs to correct sequencing errors and PCR amplification heterogeneity, yielding UMI-based abundance per TCR. CDR3Translator turned identifiers into nucleotide sequence, translated the nucleotide sequence into amino acids, and pulled out CDR3 regions based on terminal motifs. Error-corrected alpha and beta TCR counts from blood and skin were compared after normalization to input RNA amount. TCRdb reanalyzed the raw reads on its own, using fastp at Q25 for trimming and MiXCR for clone calling, and kept in-frame beta chains. Every entry covers one CDR3 protein and lists the most common genes and DNA from its rows. The V and J calls reflect TCRdb's pipeline rather than the authors' work. The sample contains approximately 37,000 distinct CDR3 sequences, 8% to 13% of them found a single time. Around 3.9% of the sample lies in the top ten.

The chain is assembled from TRBV6-5 and TRBJ2-1; the D gene lacks a confident call. The sample here was skin, taken from a tuberculin skin test site. The receptor was derived from an adult in good health. CDR3 region: CASTLSPYNEQFF. At the DNA level, the sequence is TGTGCCAGCACCCTATCCCCCTACAATGAGCAGTTCTTC.